These 13 T cell receptor beta chains were sequenced from one sample in a study of blood T cell repertoires in COVID-19. Produced via immunoSEQ multiplex PCR; TCRdb's table is partial and in-frame only. The sample holds tens of thousands of clones, roughly nine tenths seen once. The source material was peripheral blood. The receptors shown here come from a human donor in a cohort sampled during active COVID-19.

This clone was recorded a few times. V and J are TRBV9 and TRBJ2-3; the match to TRBD2 covers 11 bases. The length of the CDR3 is 16 residues. Trimming cost V 3 bases and J 3 bases; bases outside gene matches: 6. Looked up from germline, CDR1 is SGDLS and CDR2 is YYNGEE. The CDR3 sequence is CASSGDGTSGTDTQYF. CDR3 in DNA: TGTGCCAGCAGCGGAGACGGGACTAGCGGAACAGATACGCAGTATTTT.

The gene calls are TRBV9 and TRBJ2-3, with 12 nucleotides matching TRBD2. This CDR3 has 16 amino acids. Germline assignment: CDR1 SGDLS and CDR2 YYNGEE. V gave up 4 bases and J gave up 8 bases; unmatched junction bases: 11. For the CDR3, the DNA is TGTGCCAGCAGCACTACTAGCGGGGGGAACCAGGGTACGCAGTATTTT. Amino acid sequence: CASSTTSGGNQGTQYF. The whole variable domain, filled in from reference TRBV9 and TRBJ2-3, reads DSGVTQTPKHLITATGQRVTLRCSPRSGDLSVYWYQQSLDQGLQFLIQYYNGEERAKGNILERFSAQQFPDLHSELNLSSLELGDSALYFCASSTTSGGNQGTQYFGPGTRLTVL.

The chain combines TRBV19 with TRBJ1-5; D not resolved. The CDR3 is 16 amino acids. The ends were cut back, 3 bases at V and 1 base at J, with 13 bases in the middle. Looked up from germline, CDR1 is LNHDA and CDR2 is SQIVND (reference sequence). The chain's CDR3 is CASSIGRNRSNQPQHF. The DNA of the CDR3 is TGTGCCAGTAGTATCGGGAGGAATAGAAGCAATCAGCCCCAGCATTTT.

The V call is TRBV10-3, the J call TRBJ2-1; TRBD1 might be the D (6 bases). Trimming left V 0 bases short and J 4 bases short, with 13 bases between. CDR1 and CDR2 (germline): ENHRY, SYGVKD. The CDR3 runs 16 residues. CDR3 amino acids: CAISESTGEIYNEQFF. CDR3 DNA: TGTGCCATCAGTGAGTCGACAGGAGAAATTTACAATGAGCAGTTCTTC.

This chain joins TRBV11-2 and TRBJ1-2; 9 bases agree with TRBD1. From germline, CDR1 is SGHAT and CDR2 FQNNGV. V gave up 5 bases and J gave up 7 bases; unmatched junction bases: 14. The CDR3 runs 16 residues. Written as DNA, the CDR3 is TGTGCCAGCAGCGAGGGCAGGACAGGGGTCGGATCTGGCTACACCTTC. The encoded protein is CASSEGRTGVGSGYTF.

The chain carries TRBV9 and TRBJ2-1, with D possibly being TRBD1 (6 bases). Germline V CDR1 and CDR2: SGDLS, YYNGEE. Trimming removed 0 bases from V and 7 bases from J, with 11 bases in between. The CDR3 totals 14 residues. The CDR3 sequence: CASSVGAGANEQFF. DNA of the CDR3: TGTGCCAGCAGCGTAGGGGCAGGGGCTAATGAGCAGTTCTTC.

The chain is built from TRBV7-2 and TRBJ2-3, with D perhaps TRBD2 (6 bases). Trimming stripped 1 base from V and 1 base from J, with 12 bases between. Germline CDR1 SGHTA, CDR2 FQGNSA. The CDR3 consists of 16 residues. The CDR3 sequence is CASSLDPGAGTDTQYF. The CDR3 region has the DNA TGTGCCAGCAGCTTAGACCCGGGAGCAGGCACAGATACGCAGTATTTT.

This chain links TRBV19 with TRBJ2-7; the match to TRBD1 covers 8 bases. Germline-derived CDR1 and CDR2 are LNHDA and SQIVND (reference sequence). CDR3 size: 14 residues. J was trimmed by 5 bases and V by 3 bases; bases with no gene match: 6. The CDR3 DNA reads as TGTGCCAGTAGTATCGCGGACAGGGAGCACGAGCAGTACTTC. This translates into CASSIADREHEQYF.

V and J are TRBV18 and TRBJ2-7; D ambiguous. The germline V gene has CDR1 KGHSH and CDR2 LQKENI. The CDR3 is 13 residues long. V lost 4 bases and J 2 bases, leaving 9 bases between the germline ends. The CDR3 here is CASSQNGAYEQYF. Here the CDR3 DNA reads TGTGCCAGCTCACAAAACGGAGCCTACGAGCAGTACTTC. Supplemented by reference TRBV18 and TRBJ2-7, the full variable domain reads NAGVMQNPRHLVRRRGQEARLRCSPMKGHSHVYWYRQLPEEGLKFMVYLQKENIIDESGMPKERFSAEFPKEGPSILRIQQVVRGDSAAYFCASSQNGAYEQYFGPGTRLTVT.

This chain links TRBV2 with TRBJ2-7, with D possibly being TRBD1 (5 bases). The germline V and J ends were trimmed by 4 bases and 2 bases, with 9 bases remaining between them. The CDR3 runs to 13 residues. CDR1 is SNHLY, CDR2 FYNNEI, per germline. CDR3 sequence: CASSVLGAYEQYF. The DNA of the CDR3 is TGTGCCAGCAGTGTCCTAGGGGCCTACGAGCAGTACTTC.

The J gene is TRBJ2-1, the V gene TRBV14; 11 bases match TRBD2. Germline V gene sequence: CDR1 SGHDN, CDR2 FVKESK. This CDR3 comprises 16 residues. The V gene end was trimmed by 2 bases and the J gene end by 1 base; junction bases not matched to a gene: 1. CDR3: CASSQRLAGSYNEQFF. The CDR3, as DNA: TGTGCCAGCAGCCAACGACTAGCGGGGTCCTACAATGAGCAGTTCTTC. Combining the CDR3 with reference TRBV14 and TRBJ2-1 gives the whole variable domain EAGVTQFPSHSVIEKGQTVTLRCDPISGHDNLYWYRRVMGKEIKFLLHFVKESKQDESGMPNNRFLAERTGGTYSTLKVQPAELEDSGVYFCASSQRLAGSYNEQFFGPGTRLTVL.

The chain carries TRBV23-1 and TRBJ1-1, with 10 bases lining up with TRBD1. TRBV23-1 is labeled an ORF, and its function is uncertain. J lost 3 bases, V lost 2 bases, and 12 bases had no gene match. There are 18 residues in the CDR3. This CDR3 is CASSQMGQGRGWDTEAFF. In DNA, the CDR3 is TGCGCCAGCAGTCAAATGGGACAGGGGAGAGGTTGGGACACTGAAGCTTTCTTT.

The J gene is TRBJ2-3, the V gene TRBV11-2; a possible D gene is TRBD1 (5 bases). Germline V gene data show CDR1 as SGHAT and CDR2 as FQNNGV. This CDR3 is built from 17 residues. V dropped 0 bases and J dropped 2 bases, with 15 bases sitting between them. The CDR3 DNA is TGTGCCAGCAGCTTAGATGGGGCCATTACCCCCACAGATACGCAGTATTTT. As protein: CASSLDGAITPTDTQYF.